This TCR beta chain was sequenced for a study of type 1 regulatory T cells. On the study more broadly: T-allo10 is a Tr1-enriched, alloantigen-specific CD4 T cell product made in vitro.

Notes on this clonotype: Its antigen is not known.

TCRdb used MiXCR to reprocess the reads, holding one entry per CDR3 protein. This sample has more than 12,000 distinct CDR3 sequences, with roughly 13% found just once. This receptor was taken from a human donor in good health. The source material was cultured T cells, either the whole culture or a sorted T cell fraction (not recorded which).

The CDR3 sequence is CSVTSSGANVLTF. CDR3 sequence (DNA): TGCAGTGTGACCTCCTCTGGGGCCAACGTCCTGACTTTC. The chain combines TRBV29-1 with TRBJ2-6; D call uncertain. CDR1 and CDR2 from the germline V gene are SQVTM and ANQGSEA. The CDR3 runs to 13 residues.